What follows are 7 T cell receptor beta chains derived from one specimen sequenced in a study of CD8+CD57+ T cells in acquired aplastic anemia. Sequenced patients had shown CD8+CD57+ cell expansion by flow cytometry. According to the study, genomic DNA was the template for TCR beta VDJ and CDR3 profiling. MiXCR, applied by TCRdb to the reads, yields one record per CDR3 protein. The sample carries 120,000 or so distinct CDR3 sequences, 55% to 70% recorded once. Specimen: sorted CD4+, CD8+, or CD8+CD57+ T cells (not recorded which) from PBMCs. These receptors were taken from a human donor with aplastic anemia.

The chain links TRBV29-1 to TRBJ2-7, with D hard to call. This CDR3 is 13 amino acids long. The V gene's germline CDR1 is SQVTM and CDR2 ANQGSEA. V dropped 4 bases and J dropped 0 bases, with 10 bases sitting between them. The CDR3 region has the DNA TGCAGCGTTGGTCACCCCCTCTCCTACGAGCAGTACTTC. This encodes CSVGHPLSYEQYF.

The genes are TRBV9 and TRBJ2-1; tentatively, D is TRBD2 (6 bases). Deletions cut 3 bases from V and 3 bases from J, with 13 bases between. The CDR3 covers 15 residues. CDR1 is SGDLS, CDR2 YYNGEE, per germline. Here the CDR3 reads CASSAGGTHYNEQFF. The CDR3 nucleotides read TGTGCCAGCAGCGCTGGAGGGACCCACTACAATGAGCAGTTCTTC. Based on the CDR3 plus reference TRBV9 and TRBJ2-1, the full variable domain is DSGVTQTPKHLITATGQRVTLRCSPRSGDLSVYWYQQSLDQGLQFLIQYYNGEERAKGNILERFSAQQFPDLHSELNLSSLELGDSALYFCASSAGGTHYNEQFFGPGTRLTVL.

This clonotype was recorded at least ten times. The J gene is TRBJ2-3, the V gene TRBV2; the D is unclear. V was clipped by 8 bases and J by 7 bases, with 7 bases between them. CDR3 length: 10 residues. Germline V gene lookup returns CDR1 SNHLY and CDR2 FYNNEI. CDR3 nucleotide sequence: TGTGCCAGCCTTGGGAATACGCAGTATTTT. This gives the protein CASLGNTQYF.

CDR3 DNA sequence: TGTGCCAGCAGCTTCGAGACAAACAATGAGCAGTTCTTC. Its translation: CASSFETNNEQFF. The V call is TRBV7-2, the J call TRBJ2-1, with D unclear. Trimming stripped 3 bases from V and 5 bases from J, with 8 bases between. The V gene's germline CDR1 is SGHTA and CDR2 FQGNSA. This CDR3 contains 13 residues.

CDR3 nucleotides: TGCGCCAGCAGTTCGACTATCAAAGGGACCCAGTACTTC. Protein: CASSSTIKGTQYF. The genes are TRBV10-2 and TRBJ2-5; TRBD2 might be the D (5 bases). The germline V gene encodes CDR1 WSHSY and CDR2 SAAADI. The V gene lost 5 bases and the J gene lost 7 bases, with 14 bases spanning the gap. The CDR3 is 13 amino acids.

This clonotype was picked up many times. The J gene is TRBJ2-7, the V gene TRBV4-1, with 9 bases that match TRBD2. J lost 4 bases, V lost 1 base, and 5 bases had no gene match. This CDR3 is built from 15 residues. From germline, CDR1 is MGHRA and CDR2 YSYEKL. The CDR3 region is CASSQGLAGLYEQYF. Written as DNA, the CDR3 is TGCGCCAGCAGCCAAGGGCTAGCGGGGTTATACGAGCAGTACTTC.

The CDR3 spells CASSLRTLGYYEQYF. For the CDR3, the DNA is TGTGCCAGCAGCTTAAGGACATTGGGGTACTACGAGCAGTACTTC. This rearrangement joins TRBV11-2 to TRBJ2-7; tentatively, D is TRBD1 (5 bases). This CDR3 has 15 residues. Germline CDR1 SGHAT, CDR2 FQNNGV. Between the trimmed V and J ends, which lost 2 bases and 3 bases, there was a span of 14 bases.